Following are 27 T cell receptor beta chains from one sample sequenced in a study of beta chain features in type 1 diabetes. Findings of the study overall: In every one of the four CD4+ subsets, TCRB CDR3s were moderately but significantly shorter in Type 1 diabetes patients.

The entirety of the isolated RNA underwent reverse transcription, so expressed TCRB transcripts were sequenced. The assay was immunoSEQ multiplex PCR, and TCRdb's table has in-frame clones only and misses some. The sample has about 160,000 clones; 8% to 8.5% are singletons. What these receptors recognize is not known. Sequenced material: central memory CD4+ T cells from blood. The source of these receptors is a woman aged 18-29 years with type 1 diabetes.

This clone came up a few times. The chain has TRBV5-5 and TRBJ1-5, with D perhaps matching TRBD1 (5 bases). CDR1 is SGHKS and CDR2 is YYEKEE in the germline V gene (reference sequence). The CDR3 covers 14 residues. V was shortened by 6 bases and J by 2 bases, with 12 bases between the two germline ends. The DNA for the CDR3 is TGTGCCAGCAATCAAGGGGTGGGCAATCAGCCCCAGCATTTT. Translating it yields CASNQGVGNQPQHF. The entire variable domain, with the rest obtained from reference TRBV5-5 and TRBJ1-5, is as follows: DAGVTQSPTHLIKTRGQQVTLRCSPISGHKSVSWYQQVLGQGPQFIFQYYEKEERGRGNFPDRFSARQFPNYSSELNVNALLLGDSALYLCASNQGVGNQPQHFGDGTRLSIL.

This clone was detected only a few times. This sequence joins TRBV7-7 and TRBJ2-3, with 9 bases fitting TRBD1. This CDR3 region has 15 residues. J was trimmed by 3 bases and V by 5 bases; bases with no gene match: 6. Germline V gene data show CDR1 as SSHAT and CDR2 as FNYEAQ (reference sequence). The CDR3 sequence is CASSPTGGLTDTQYF. The CDR3 coding sequence is TGTGCCAGCAGCCCCACAGGGGGCTTGACAGATACGCAGTATTTT.

This clone was observed a few times. The chain joins TRBV2 to TRBJ1-1; TRBD1 agrees at 7 bases. The length of the CDR3 is 12 residues. In germline, CDR1 is SNHLY, CDR2 FYNNEI. V lost 9 bases to trimming and J lost 4 bases; unmatched junction nucleotides: 5. The CDR3 sequence is CASRGLSTEAFF. In DNA, the CDR3 is TGTGCCAGTAGGGGGCTGAGCACTGAAGCTTTCTTT.

In its sample, this clone was seen a few times. The chain is built from TRBV28 and TRBJ2-3; no firm D call. The CDR3 runs to 11 residues. The ends were cut back, 6 bases at V and 10 bases at J, with 11 bases in the middle. CDR1 is MDHEN, CDR2 SYDVKM, per germline. The DNA for the CDR3 is TGTGCCAGCAGCCCGAGGTCTCCGCAGTATTTT. It translates to CASSPRSPQYF. The entire variable domain, with the rest obtained from reference TRBV28 and TRBJ2-3, is as follows: DVKVTQSSRYLVKRTGEKVFLECVQDMDHENMFWYRQDPGLGLRLIYFSYDVKMKEKGDIPEGYSVSREKKERFSLILESASTNQTSMYLCASSPRSPQYFGPGTRLTVL.

This rearrangement joins TRBV14 to TRBJ1-1; no clear D gene. The CDR3 length is 12 residues. Germline V gives CDR1 SGHDN, CDR2 FVKESK. The germline V and J ends were trimmed by 0 bases and 5 bases, with 4 bases remaining between them. Here the CDR3 reads CASSQEITEAFF. The CDR3 DNA reads as TGTGCCAGCAGCCAAGAAATAACTGAAGCTTTCTTT.

This clone was picked up a small number of times. J is TRBJ2-5 and V is TRBV11-3; D is possibly TRBD2 (6 bases). V gave up 7 bases and J gave up 1 base, with 13 bases separating them. This CDR3 spans 14 amino acids. CDR1 is SGHNT and CDR2 is YENEEA in the germline V gene. The CDR3 coding sequence is TGTGCCAGCACCTTTCGGGGGAGCCAAGAGACCCAGTACTTC. This encodes CASTFRGSQETQYF.

This clone was recorded a few times. V is TRBV5-6 and J is TRBJ2-2, with D possibly being TRBD2 (6 bases). This CDR3 has 16 amino acids. Germline CDR1 and CDR2: SGHDT and YYEEEE. The V end was cut by 0 bases, the J end by 5 bases, with 14 bases between. The CDR3 region is CASSLVVREKTGELFF. The CDR3 bases are TGTGCCAGCAGCTTGGTAGTCCGGGAGAAGACCGGGGAGCTGTTTTTT.

This clone came up once. V and J are TRBV4-3 and TRBJ2-1; D is possibly TRBD1 (6 bases). CDR3 length equals 17 residues. In germline, CDR1 is LGHNA, CDR2 YSLEER. The ends were cut back, 4 bases at V and 4 bases at J, with 20 bases in the middle. The CDR3 region is CASSPQNRERGYNEQFF. For the CDR3, the DNA is TGCGCCAGCAGCCCCCAGAACAGGGAAAGGGGGTACAATGAGCAGTTCTTC.

This clone was detected a few times. This chain connects TRBV7-3 to TRBJ2-5; weak D call: TRBD1 (6 bases). Looked up from germline, CDR1 is SGHTA and CDR2 is FQGTGA. This CDR3 comprises 15 residues. V lost 5 bases, J lost 5 bases, and 18 bases lay in between. As DNA, the CDR3 is TGTGCCAGCAGCAGAACGACAGGCGTGGGGGAGACCCAGTACTTC. Translation: CASSRTTGVGETQYF.

There are a few counts of this clone. The chain recombines TRBV7-2 with TRBJ2-2; perhaps TRBD2 as D (5 bases). V was cut by 2 bases and J by 6 bases, with 10 bases left in between. Per the germline V gene, CDR1 is SGHTA and CDR2 is FQGNSA. CDR3 size: 14 residues. The CDR3 spells CASSLRGGPGELFF. The CDR3 DNA reads TGTGCCAGCAGCTTACGTGGAGGCCCCGGGGAGCTGTTTTTT.

This clone was detected ten times or more. The chain uses TRBV30 and TRBJ2-3, with 9 bases that match TRBD1. Unmatched junction bases numbered 6, after V lost 4 bases and J lost 4 bases. In germline, CDR1 is GTSNPN, CDR2 SVGIG (reference sequence). The length of the CDR3 is 14 residues. The CDR3 DNA follows: TGTGCCTGGAAAACAGGGGGCTGGTCAGATACGCAGTATTTT. Its protein product is CAWKTGGWSDTQYF.

This rearrangement joins TRBV18 to TRBJ2-7, with 7 bases lining up with TRBD1. V shed 8 bases and J 3 bases; nucleotides not matched to a gene: 10. The CDR3 consists of 14 residues. Looked up from germline, CDR1 is KGHSH and CDR2 is LQKENI. The DNA for the CDR3 is TGTGCCAGCGGTGGACAGGAACATTTCTACGAGCAGTACTTC. As protein: CASGGQEHFYEQYF.

In its sample, this clone was seen many times. The chain joins TRBV19 to TRBJ2-1, with no clear D. Trimming pared 7 bases from V and 2 bases from J, leaving 12 bases between. Germline values: CDR1 LNHDA, CDR2 SQIVND (reference sequence). The CDR3 loop spans 14 amino acids. The CDR3 bases are TGTGCCAGTAAAACGTCACCGGCCTACAATGAGCAGTTCTTC. It translates to CASKTSPAYNEQFF.

This clone was seen only a few times. This chain uses TRBV7-9 with TRBJ2-7, with D possibly TRBD1 on 7 matching bases. The CDR3 covers 14 residues. V lost 3 bases and J lost 3, with 12 bases in between. Per germline, CDR1 SEHNR and CDR2 FQNEAQ (reference sequence). The CDR3 nucleotides read TGTGCCAGCAGCTTGGCGGGACAGTTCTACGAGCAGTACTTC. It specifies CASSLAGQFYEQYF.

The sample holds a few counts of this clone. This chain links TRBV30 with TRBJ1-3, with a tentative D call TRBD1 (5 bases). Trimming took 3 bases from V and 4 from J, leaving 7 bases between them. There are 12 residues in the CDR3. Germline V gene data show CDR1 as GTSNPN and CDR2 as SVGIG (reference sequence). As DNA, the CDR3 is TGTGCCTGGAGCAGGGTCGGAAACACCATATATTTT. Encoded protein: CAWSRVGNTIYF.

This clone was found a few times. The rearrangement uses TRBV28 and TRBJ2-5; 10 positions agree with TRBD2. CDR3 length: 14 residues. Unmatched junction bases numbered 8, after V lost 8 bases and J lost 5 bases. Germline lookup yields CDR1 MDHEN and CDR2 SYDVKM. The CDR3 protein is CASGSGGRGETQYF. The CDR3 DNA reads TGTGCCAGCGGTAGCGGGGGGAGGGGGGAGACCCAGTACTTC.

There are a few counts of this clone. This chain links TRBV14 with TRBJ2-6; D perhaps matches TRBD2 (6 bases). Germline V gene data show CDR1 as SGHDN and CDR2 as FVKESK. V was shortened by 0 bases and J by 2 bases, with 14 bases between the two germline ends. The CDR3 loop spans 18 amino acids. CDR3 coding DNA: TGTGCCAGCAGCCAAGAAAGGGAGGAGGACCCTGGGGCCAACGTCCTGACTTTC. It codes for CASSQEREEDPGANVLTF. Full variable domain (rest looked up from reference TRBV14 and TRBJ2-6): EAGVTQFPSHSVIEKGQTVTLRCDPISGHDNLYWYRRVMGKEIKFLLHFVKESKQDESGMPNNRFLAERTGGTYSTLKVQPAELEDSGVYFCASSQEREEDPGANVLTFGAGSRLTVL.

A few counts support this clone. This chain connects TRBV28 to TRBJ2-3; a possible D gene is TRBD2 (5 bases). V was cut by 4 bases and J by 2 bases, with 10 bases left in between. The CDR3 has 14 residues. The germline gives CDR1 MDHEN, CDR2 SYDVKM. The chain's CDR3 is CASSSPGFTDTQYF. CDR3 DNA: TGTGCCAGCAGTTCTCCGGGATTCACAGATACGCAGTATTTT.

This rearrangement joins TRBV19 to TRBJ1-2; the D gene is possibly TRBD1 (6 bases). The CDR3 runs to 14 residues. CDR1 and CDR2 (germline): LNHDA, SQIVND (reference sequence). The V end lost 5 bases, the J end lost 2 bases, and 12 bases lay between the germline ends. The CDR3 loop reads CASSPRTVNYGYTF. The CDR3, as DNA: TGTGCCAGTAGTCCACGGACAGTGAACTATGGCTACACCTTC.

This clone occurred a few times. J is TRBJ2-7 and V is TRBV7-2; D perhaps matches TRBD1 (5 bases). The CDR3 covers 14 residues. Trimming removed 1 base from V and 2 bases from J, with 9 bases in between. Germline-derived CDR1 and CDR2 are SGHTA and FQGNSA. The CDR3 region has the DNA TGTGCCAGCAGCTTAGATTGGACAACCTACGAGCAGTACTTC. Translating it yields CASSLDWTTYEQYF. Filled out from reference TRBV7-2 and TRBJ2-7, the complete variable domain reads GAGVSQSPSNKVTEKGKDVELRCDPISGHTALYWYRQSLGQGLEFLIYFQGNSAPDKSGLPSDRFSAERTGGSVSTLTIQRTQQEDSAVYLCASSLDWTTYEQYFGPGTRLTVT.

This clone was recorded a few times. The V call is TRBV5-1, the J call TRBJ1-1, with D unresolved. The length of the CDR3 is 13 residues. Germline V gene data show CDR1 as SGHRS and CDR2 as YFSETQ. Trimming stripped 1 base from V and 1 base from J, with 5 bases between. CDR3 amino acids: CASSLQENTEAFF. The DNA of the CDR3 is TGCGCCAGCAGCTTGCAGGAGAACACTGAAGCTTTCTTT.

This chain links TRBV11-3 with TRBJ2-1; D perhaps matches TRBD2 (5 bases). CDR1 SGHNT and CDR2 YENEEA come from the germline V gene. CDR3 length: 15 amino acids. V shed 6 bases and J shed 0 bases, with 12 bases lying between them. In DNA form, the CDR3 reads TGTGCCAGCAGGCCAACTAGGATCTCCTACAATGAGCAGTTCTTC. This codes for CASRPTRISYNEQFF.

The chain is built from TRBV7-2 and TRBJ1-1, with D maybe TRBD1 (5 bases). V was trimmed by 1 base and J by 5 bases, leaving 8 bases between them. Germline lookup yields CDR1 SGHTA and CDR2 FQGNSA. The CDR3 covers 13 residues. Here the CDR3 reads CASSLEDRTEAFF. The CDR3 bases are TGTGCCAGCAGCTTAGAAGACAGAACTGAAGCTTTCTTT.

The V gene is TRBV10-3, the J gene TRBJ1-6; 10 nucleotides agree with TRBD1. Unmatched junction bases numbered 3, after V lost 3 bases and J lost 10 bases. The CDR3 loop spans 14 amino acids. Germline V gene lookup returns CDR1 ENHRY and CDR2 SYGVKD. CDR3 bases: TGTGCCATCAGTGACGACAGGGGGCAATCACCCCTCCACTTT. Its translation is CAISDDRGQSPLHF.

This chain connects TRBV4-1 to TRBJ2-1, with 9 bases matching TRBD2. CDR1 is MGHRA, CDR2 YSYEKL, per germline. CDR3 length: 16 residues. V was pared by 2 bases and J by 4 bases, with 6 bases of the junction left unmatched. CDR3 residues: CASSQMLAGPYNEQFF. The CDR3 DNA sequence: TGCGCCAGCAGCCAAATGCTAGCGGGACCTTACAATGAGCAGTTCTTC.

This clone was observed at least ten times. This sequence joins TRBV9 and TRBJ2-5; 7 bases map to TRBD2. V trimming: 0 bases; J trimming: 6 bases; junction bases outside the gene matches: 5. The V gene's germline CDR1 is SGDLS and CDR2 YYNGEE. The CDR3 consists of 14 residues. Here the CDR3 reads CASSVGAGEQTQYF. In nucleotides, the CDR3 is TGTGCCAGCAGCGTAGGGGCGGGAGAACAGACCCAGTACTTC. Full variable domain (remainder filled in from reference TRBV9 and TRBJ2-5): DSGVTQTPKHLITATGQRVTLRCSPRSGDLSVYWYQQSLDQGLQFLIQYYNGEERAKGNILERFSAQQFPDLHSELNLSSLELGDSALYFCASSVGAGEQTQYFGPGTRLLVL.

This clone was seen ten or more times. The rearrangement uses TRBV7-2 and TRBJ1-2; D gene uncertain. This CDR3 is 14 amino acids long. With 5 bases removed from V and 4 bases from J, the gap between germline ends came to 14 bases. Germline-derived CDR1 and CDR2 are SGHTA and FQGNSA. The CDR3 region has the DNA TGTGCCAGCAGCCCCTCGGAGGGAATCTATGGCTACACCTTC. It specifies CASSPSEGIYGYTF. Supplemented by reference TRBV7-2 and TRBJ1-2, the full variable domain reads GAGVSQSPSNKVTEKGKDVELRCDPISGHTALYWYRQSLGQGLEFLIYFQGNSAPDKSGLPSDRFSAERTGGSVSTLTIQRTQQEDSAVYLCASSPSEGIYGYTFGSGTRLTVV.